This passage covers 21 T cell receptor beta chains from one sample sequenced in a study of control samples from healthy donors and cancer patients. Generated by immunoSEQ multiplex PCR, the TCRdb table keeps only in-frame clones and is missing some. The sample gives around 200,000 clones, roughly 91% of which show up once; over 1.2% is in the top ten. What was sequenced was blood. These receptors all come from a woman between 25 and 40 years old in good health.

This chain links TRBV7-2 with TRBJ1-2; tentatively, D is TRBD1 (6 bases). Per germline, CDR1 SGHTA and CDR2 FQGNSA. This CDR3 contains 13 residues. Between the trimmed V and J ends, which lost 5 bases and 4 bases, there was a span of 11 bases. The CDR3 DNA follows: TGTGCCAGCAGCCCCGCAGGGGCCTATGGCTACACCTTC. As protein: CASSPAGAYGYTF.

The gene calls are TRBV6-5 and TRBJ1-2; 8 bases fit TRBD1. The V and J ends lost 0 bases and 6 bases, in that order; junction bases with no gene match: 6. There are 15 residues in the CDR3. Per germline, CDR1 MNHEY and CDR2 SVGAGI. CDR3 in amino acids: CASSYSFQGAHGYTF. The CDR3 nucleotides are TGTGCCAGCAGTTACTCATTCCAGGGGGCGCATGGCTACACCTTC.

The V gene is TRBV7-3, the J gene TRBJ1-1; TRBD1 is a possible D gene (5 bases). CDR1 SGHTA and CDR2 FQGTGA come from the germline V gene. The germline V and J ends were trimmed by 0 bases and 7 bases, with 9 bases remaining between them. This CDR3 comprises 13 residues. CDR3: CASSLTRDREAFF. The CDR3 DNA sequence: TGTGCCAGCAGCTTAACAAGGGACCGTGAAGCTTTCTTT.

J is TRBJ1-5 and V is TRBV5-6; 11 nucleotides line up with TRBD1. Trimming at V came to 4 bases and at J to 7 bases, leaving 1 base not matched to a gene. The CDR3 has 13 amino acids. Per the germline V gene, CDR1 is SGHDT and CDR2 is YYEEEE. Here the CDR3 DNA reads TGTGCCAGCAGCGGGACAGGGGGACAGCCCCAGCATTTT. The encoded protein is CASSGTGGQPQHF. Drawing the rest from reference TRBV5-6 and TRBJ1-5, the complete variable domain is DAGVTQSPTHLIKTRGQQVTLRCSPKSGHDTVSWYQQALGQGPQFIFQYYEEEERQRGNFPDRFSGHQFPNYSSELNVNALLLGDSALYLCASSGTGGQPQHFGDGTRLSIL.

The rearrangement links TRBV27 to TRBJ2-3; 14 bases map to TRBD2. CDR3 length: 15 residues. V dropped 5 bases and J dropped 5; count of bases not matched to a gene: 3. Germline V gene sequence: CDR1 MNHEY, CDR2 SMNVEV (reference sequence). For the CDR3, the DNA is TGTGCCAGCAGTCCCGGACTAGCGGGAGGAGATACGCAGTATTTT. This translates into CASSPGLAGGDTQYF.

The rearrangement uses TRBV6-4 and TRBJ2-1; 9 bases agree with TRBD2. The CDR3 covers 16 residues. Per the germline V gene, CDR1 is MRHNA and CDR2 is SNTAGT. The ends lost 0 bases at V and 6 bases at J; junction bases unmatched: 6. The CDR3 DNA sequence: TGTGCCAGCAGTGACTCTGGCGGGGGGGCTCCCAATGAGCAGTTCTTC. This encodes CASSDSGGGAPNEQFF.

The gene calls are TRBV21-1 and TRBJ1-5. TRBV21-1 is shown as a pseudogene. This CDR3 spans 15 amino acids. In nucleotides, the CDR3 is TGTGCCAGCAGCAAATCAGGAAGGGACAATCAGCCCCAGCATTTT. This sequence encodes CASSKSGRDNQPQHF.

The CDR3 sequence: CASSRRLAGGQETQYF. CDR3 sequence (DNA): TGTGCCAGCAGCCGACGACTAGCGGGGGGTCAAGAGACCCAGTACTTC. The chain combines TRBV5-4 with TRBJ2-5; 13 bases match TRBD2. Germline CDR1 and CDR2: SGHNT and YYREEE (reference sequence). Trimming removed 4 bases from V and 2 bases from J; junction bases left unmatched: 5. CDR3 length: 16 residues.

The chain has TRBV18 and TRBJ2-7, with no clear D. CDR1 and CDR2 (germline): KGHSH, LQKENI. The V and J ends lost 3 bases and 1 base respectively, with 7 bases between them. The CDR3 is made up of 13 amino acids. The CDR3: CASSPAQSYEQYF. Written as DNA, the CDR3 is TGTGCCAGCTCACCGGCACAGTCCTACGAGCAGTACTTC.

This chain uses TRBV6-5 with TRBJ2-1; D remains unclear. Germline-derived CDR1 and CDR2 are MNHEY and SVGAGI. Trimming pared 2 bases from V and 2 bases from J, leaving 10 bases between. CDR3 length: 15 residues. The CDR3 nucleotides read TGTGCCAGCAGTTACGGCTCTAGTCCCTACAATGAGCAGTTCTTC. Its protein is CASSYGSSPYNEQFF.

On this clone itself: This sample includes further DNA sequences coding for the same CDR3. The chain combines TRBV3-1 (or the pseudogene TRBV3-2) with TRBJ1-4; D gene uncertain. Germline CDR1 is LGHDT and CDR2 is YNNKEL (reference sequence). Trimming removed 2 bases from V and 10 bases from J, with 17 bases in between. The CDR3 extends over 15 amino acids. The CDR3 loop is CASSQRTGGRTKLFF. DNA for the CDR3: TGTGCCAGCAGCCAACGAACGGGAGGAAGGACAAAACTGTTTTTT.

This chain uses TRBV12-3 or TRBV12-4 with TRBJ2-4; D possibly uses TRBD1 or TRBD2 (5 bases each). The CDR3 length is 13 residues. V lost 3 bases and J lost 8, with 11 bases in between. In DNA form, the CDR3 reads TGTGCCAGCAGTTTGGGGGTTGCGGACATTCAGTACTTC. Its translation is CASSLGVADIQYF.

CDR3 nucleotide sequence: TGTGCCAGCAGTGAGGGACAGGGTCCCTACAATGAGCAGTTCTTC. This gives the protein CASSEGQGPYNEQFF. The rearrangement joins TRBV25-1 to TRBJ2-1; 9 nucleotides align to TRBD1. CDR3 length: 15 amino acids. Germline CDR1 MGHDK, CDR2 SYGVNS. The ends lost 3 bases at V and 2 bases at J; junction bases unmatched: 2.

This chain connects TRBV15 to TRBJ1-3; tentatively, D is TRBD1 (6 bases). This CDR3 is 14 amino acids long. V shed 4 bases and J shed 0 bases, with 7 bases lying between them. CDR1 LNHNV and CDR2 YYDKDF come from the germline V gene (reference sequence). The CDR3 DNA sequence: TGTGCCACCAGCAAACAGGGCTCTGGAAACACCATATATTTT. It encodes CATSKQGSGNTIYF.

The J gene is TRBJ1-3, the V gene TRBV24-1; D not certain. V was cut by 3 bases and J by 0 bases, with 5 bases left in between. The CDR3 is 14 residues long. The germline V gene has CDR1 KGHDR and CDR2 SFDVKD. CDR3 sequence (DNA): TGTGCCACCAGTGATGGGATCTCTGGAAACACCATATATTTT. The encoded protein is CATSDGISGNTIYF.

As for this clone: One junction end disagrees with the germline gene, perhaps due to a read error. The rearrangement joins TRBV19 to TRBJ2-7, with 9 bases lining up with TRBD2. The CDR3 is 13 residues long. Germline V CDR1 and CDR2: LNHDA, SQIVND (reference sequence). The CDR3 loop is CATSSGRVNEQYF. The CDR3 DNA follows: TGTGCCACTAGTAGCGGGAGAGTCAACGAGCAGTACTTC.

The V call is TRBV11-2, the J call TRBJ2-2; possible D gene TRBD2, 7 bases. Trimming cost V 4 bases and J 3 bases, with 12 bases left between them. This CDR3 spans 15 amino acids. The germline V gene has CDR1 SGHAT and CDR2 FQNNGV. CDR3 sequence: CASSWAGGHTGELFF. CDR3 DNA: TGTGCCAGCAGCTGGGCCGGGGGGCACACCGGGGAGCTGTTTTTT. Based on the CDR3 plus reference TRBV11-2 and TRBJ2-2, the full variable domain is EAGVAQSPRYKIIEKRQSVAFWCNPISGHATLYWYQQILGQGPKLLIQFQNNGVVDDSQLPKDRFSAERLKGVDSTLKIQPAKLEDSAVYLCASSWAGGHTGELFFGEGSRLTVL.

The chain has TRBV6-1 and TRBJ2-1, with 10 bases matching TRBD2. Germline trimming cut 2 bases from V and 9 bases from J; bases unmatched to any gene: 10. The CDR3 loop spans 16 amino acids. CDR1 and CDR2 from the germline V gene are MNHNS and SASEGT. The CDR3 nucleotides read TGTGCCAGCAGTGAAAGTGATAGCGGGGGGATTTTTGAGCAGTTCTTC. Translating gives CASSESDSGGIFEQFF.

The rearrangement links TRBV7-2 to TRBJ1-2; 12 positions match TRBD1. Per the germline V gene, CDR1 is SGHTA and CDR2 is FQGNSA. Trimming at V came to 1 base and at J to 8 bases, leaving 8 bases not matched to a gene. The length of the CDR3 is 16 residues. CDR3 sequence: CASSLGGQGADRGYTF. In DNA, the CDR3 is TGTGCCAGCAGCTTAGGGGGACAGGGGGCGGATAGAGGCTACACCTTC.

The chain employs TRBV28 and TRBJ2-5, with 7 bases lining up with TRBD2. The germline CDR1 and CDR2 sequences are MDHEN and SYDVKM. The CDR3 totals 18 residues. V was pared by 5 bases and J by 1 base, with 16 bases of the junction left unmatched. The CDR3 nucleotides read TGTGCCAGCAGTCCCCCCAATCAATGGGCTAGCGGCCAAGAGACCCAGTACTTC. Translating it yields CASSPPNQWASGQETQYF. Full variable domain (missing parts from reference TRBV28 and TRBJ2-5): DVKVTQSSRYLVKRTGEKVFLECVQDMDHENMFWYRQDPGLGLRLIYFSYDVKMKEKGDIPEGYSVSREKKERFSLILESASTNQTSMYLCASSPPNQWASGQETQYFGPGTRLLVL.

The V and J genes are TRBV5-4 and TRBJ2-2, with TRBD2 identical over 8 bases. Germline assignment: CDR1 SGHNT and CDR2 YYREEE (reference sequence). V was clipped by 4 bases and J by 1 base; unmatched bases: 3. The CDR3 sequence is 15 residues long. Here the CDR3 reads CASSIGTRNTGELFF. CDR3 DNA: TGTGCCAGCAGCATCGGGACTAGGAACACCGGGGAGCTGTTTTTT.